This T cell receptor (beta chain) was retrieved from a study of blood T cell repertoires in COVID-19. About the research overall: The analysed material was cDNA or gDNA that came from T cells, B-cell-depleted T cells, or PBMCs.

The V end lost 3 bases, the J end lost 6 bases, and 18 bases lay between the germline ends. This CDR3 region has 17 residues. The V gene's germline CDR1 is MGHRA and CDR2 YSYEKL. This table comes from immunoSEQ multiplex PCR, and its TCRdb copy is limited to in-frame clones, with some not included. Of more than 60,000 clones in the sample, 82% were seen once. This receptor was identified in a woman aged 80 or over with acute or convalescent COVID-19. The V and J genes are TRBV4-1 and TRBJ1-6; possibly TRBD1 for D (6 bases). The sequenced sample consisted of peripheral blood. In DNA, the CDR3 is TGCGCCAGCAGCCAGGTGCCCCGGGGGGCGGGTAATTCACCCCTCCACTTT. Protein: CASSQVPRGAGNSPLHF.